The sequence of this T cell receptor beta chain was determined in a study of technical replicates of blood from a handful of donors. Germline V lookup: CDR1 SGHDT, CDR2 YYEEEE. The ends were cut back, 0 bases at V and 0 bases at J, with 4 bases in the middle. This CDR3 has 14 residues. Libraries were prepared by immunoSEQ multiplex PCR; TCRdb keeps only in-frame clonotypes and omits some of them. The sample yields some 60,000 clones, more than 70% seen once. Sequencing was carried out using PBMCs. The receptor's source is a human donor in good health. Some clones in this sample may be carry-over from other donors' samples. The V and J genes are TRBV5-6 and TRBJ1-3; D is unresolved. CDR3 sequence (DNA): TGTGCCAGCAGCTTGGATTACTCTGGAAACACCATATATTTT. Translated: CASSLDYSGNTIYF.